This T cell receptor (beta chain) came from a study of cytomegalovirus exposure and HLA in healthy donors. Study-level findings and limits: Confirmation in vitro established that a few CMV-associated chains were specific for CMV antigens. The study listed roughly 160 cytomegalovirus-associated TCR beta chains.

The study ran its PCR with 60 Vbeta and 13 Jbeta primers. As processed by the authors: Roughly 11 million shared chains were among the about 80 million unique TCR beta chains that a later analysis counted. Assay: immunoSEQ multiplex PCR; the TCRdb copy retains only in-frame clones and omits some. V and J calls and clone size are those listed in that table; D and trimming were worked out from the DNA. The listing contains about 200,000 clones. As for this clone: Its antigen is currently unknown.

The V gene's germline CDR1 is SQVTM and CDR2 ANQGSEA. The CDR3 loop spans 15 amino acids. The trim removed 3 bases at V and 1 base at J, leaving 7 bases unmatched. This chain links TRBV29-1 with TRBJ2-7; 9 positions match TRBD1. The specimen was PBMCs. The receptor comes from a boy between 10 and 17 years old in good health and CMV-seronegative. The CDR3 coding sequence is TGCAGCGTTGAGAGTCCCGGGACAGGGTCCTACGAGCAGTACTTC. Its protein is CSVESPGTGSYEQYF.